Presented here are 30 T cell receptor beta chains from one specimen sequenced in a study of Graves' ophthalmopathy and Graves' hyperthyroidism. The sequenced template was RNA, covering the TCR beta CDR3 region. Second-round multiplex PCR came after a first-round RT-PCR that employed HTBI primers. TCRdb called the multiplex PCR reads again in MiXCR, with one record for every CDR3 protein. The sample consists of about 740,000 distinct CDR3 sequences, 35% to 50% of them appearing once. Specimen: peripheral blood. The receptors derive from an adult man with Graves' ophthalmopathy.

CDR3 sequence (DNA): TGCAGTGCTAGGACCGGAGGGGGAGGGCGTTCCTACGAGCAGTACTTC. Amino acid sequence: CSARTGGGGRSYEQYF. This chain links TRBV20-1 with TRBJ2-7; a possible D gene is TRBD2 (7 bases). The V gene's germline CDR1 is DFQATT and CDR2 SNEGSKA (reference sequence). CDR3 length: 16 amino acids. V gave up 3 bases and J gave up 1 base, with 19 bases separating them.

A note on this clonotype: This sequence may be a read error, since a much larger clone differs from it by one base. This chain connects TRBV20-1 to TRBJ2-5; 7 bases are a match to TRBD1. The CDR3 is made up of 13 amino acids. CDR1 and CDR2 from the germline V gene are DFQATT and SNEGSKA (reference sequence). V was pared by 2 bases and J by 5 bases, with 5 bases of the junction left unmatched. In nucleotides, the CDR3 is TGCAGTGCTAGAACAGGGGCGGAGGAGACCCAGTACTTC. Residues: CSARTGAEETQYF.

This clonotype was seen a handful of times. This chain joins TRBV7-2 and TRBJ2-7; D perhaps matches TRBD1 (6 bases). Per the germline V gene, CDR1 is SGHTA and CDR2 is FQGNSA. The V gene lost 1 base and the J gene lost 2 bases, with 12 bases spanning the gap. This CDR3 region has 15 residues. CDR3 coding DNA: TGTGCCAGCAGCTTAGATGCAGGGGCAACCTACGAGCAGTACTTC. Translation: CASSLDAGATYEQYF.

The chain employs TRBV10-3 and TRBJ2-6; weak D call: TRBD1 (5 bases). Germline V gene lookup returns CDR1 ENHRY and CDR2 SYGVKD. The CDR3 consists of 17 residues. V dropped 10 bases and J dropped 0 bases, with 19 bases sitting between them. The DNA of the CDR3 is TGTGCCAGCACGGAGCAACAGGCAAGCTCTGGGGCCAACGTCCTGACTTTC. Translating gives CASTEQQASSGANVLTF.

Of note for this clonotype: This CDR3 is missing its conserved last phenylalanine or tryptophan, likely due to a read error. The chain has TRBV24-1 and TRBJ2-1; 10 bases match TRBD2. The V segment lost 0 bases and the J segment 2 bases; nucleotides outside the gene matches: 9. The CDR3 extends over 19 amino acids. CDR1 and CDR2 (germline): KGHDR, SFDVKD. The CDR3 region has the DNA TGTGCCACCAGTGATTTGCATTTGTTAGCGGGAGGACCCTACAATGAGCAGTTCGTC. Amino acid sequence: CATSDLHLLAGGPYNEQFV.

This clonotype was recorded at least ten times. This chain uses TRBV12-3 or TRBV12-4 with TRBJ1-6; D is possibly TRBD1 (6 bases). The CDR3 consists of 14 residues. Trimming removed 10 bases from V and 7 bases from J, with 17 bases in between. CDR3 amino acids: CATEQGTGNSPLHF. CDR3 nucleotides: TGTGCCACCGAACAGGGTACTGGGAATTCACCCCTCCACTTT.

This chain joins TRBV2 and TRBJ2-7, with TRBD2 matching over 9 bases. This CDR3 is built from 15 residues. The germline V gene encodes CDR1 SNHLY and CDR2 FYNNEI. V gave up 6 bases and J gave up 2 bases; unmatched junction bases: 8. The CDR3 loop reads CASRGGGGRAYEQYF. The CDR3 DNA follows: TGTGCCAGCAGGGGCGGTGGCGGGAGGGCCTACGAGCAGTACTTC.

This clonotype was detected ten times or more. The chain carries TRBV10-3 and TRBJ2-6; D not resolved. V lost 5 bases, J lost 0 bases, and 17 bases lay in between. In germline, CDR1 is ENHRY, CDR2 SYGVKD. CDR3 size: 18 residues. In DNA form, the CDR3 reads TGTGCCATCAGTTGGGCGGCGCAGACCAACTCTGGGGCCAACGTCCTGACTTTC. Translation gives CAISWAAQTNSGANVLTF.

This chain links TRBV29-1 with TRBJ2-3; D call uncertain. Germline V CDR1 and CDR2: SQVTM, ANQGSEA. Trimming removed 3 bases from V and 0 bases from J, with 4 bases in between. The CDR3 contains 12 residues. In DNA, the CDR3 is TGCAGCGTTGACGGAAGCACAGATACGCAGTATTTT. Amino acids: CSVDGSTDTQYF.

Concerning this clonotype itself: It may be a read error: a sequence one base away is much more abundant. The gene calls are TRBV7-9 and TRBJ1-1; D uncertain. The germline V gene encodes CDR1 SEHNR and CDR2 FQNEAQ (reference sequence). Trimming removed 11 bases from V and 3 bases from J, with 10 bases in between. This CDR3 comprises 11 residues. CDR3 in amino acids: CAGGRDTEAFF. CDR3 nucleotide sequence: TGTGCCGGCGGCCGAGACACTGAAGCTTTCTTT.

This clonotype was detected only a few times. The chain has TRBV12-3 or TRBV12-4 and TRBJ1-5; D uncertain. The CDR3 contains 15 residues. The V gene lost 5 bases and the J gene lost 5 bases, with 16 bases spanning the gap. CDR3 protein: CASSGDMFGDQPQHF. CDR3 in DNA: TGTGCCAGCAGTGGAGACATGTTTGGGGATCAGCCCCAGCATTTT.

This sequence joins TRBV7-9 and TRBJ2-2; 14 bases match TRBD2. The trim removed 10 bases at V and 7 bases at J, leaving 17 bases unmatched. The CDR3 loop spans 18 amino acids. CDR1 is SEHNR, CDR2 FQNEAQ, per germline (reference sequence). The CDR3 DNA sequence: TGTGCCACTTGGCTATGGACTAGCGGGGGGTCACGGATCGGGGAGCTGTTTTTT. It codes for CATWLWTSGGSRIGELFF.

With respect to this clonotype: The junction differs from germline at one of its ends, possibly a read error. V is TRBV9 and J is TRBJ2-6, with D unclear. CDR3 size: 12 residues. Per germline, CDR1 SGDLS and CDR2 YYNGEE. The CDR3 protein is CASSVGDNVLTF. For the CDR3, the DNA is TGTGCCAGCAGCGTAGGGGACAACGTCCTGACTTTC.

In this sample, this clonotype turned up many times. This chain joins TRBV10-2 and TRBJ2-2, with TRBD2 matching over 14 bases. With 10 bases clipped from V and 2 bases from J, the junction kept 6 bases outside the gene matches. The CDR3 loop spans 16 amino acids. CDR1 WSHSY and CDR2 SAAADI come from the germline V gene. The CDR3 loop is CATLTSGRGNTGELFF. The CDR3 nucleotides read TGCGCCACCCTGACTAGCGGGAGGGGAAACACCGGGGAGCTGTTTTTT.

The sample holds many counts of this clonotype. V and J are TRBV29-1 and TRBJ1-2; 10 nucleotides agree with TRBD1. Germline V lookup: CDR1 SQVTM, CDR2 ANQGSEA. The CDR3 spans 14 residues. The V gene end was trimmed by 0 bases and the J gene end by 4 bases; junction bases not matched to a gene: 2. The CDR3 nucleotides read TGCAGCGTTGAAGAGCGGACAGGGGGCTATGGCTACACCTTC. Protein sequence: CSVEERTGGYGYTF.

Regarding this clonotype: With a much larger clone just one base away, this may be a read error. The genes are TRBV5-5 and TRBJ2-5, with D perhaps matching TRBD2 (5 bases). The CDR3 sequence is 15 residues long. With 9 bases removed from V and 2 bases from J, the gap between germline ends came to 20 bases. Per the germline V gene, CDR1 is SGHKS and CDR2 is YYEKEE (reference sequence). The CDR3 loop reads CANRIYAGVQETQYF. The DNA of the CDR3 is TGTGCCAACCGCATCTATGCGGGCGTACAAGAGACCCAGTACTTC.

The CDR3 reads CASSYSYRAGVQETQYF. In DNA form, the CDR3 reads TGTGCCAGCAGTTACTCTTATCGAGCGGGGGTCCAAGAGACCCAGTACTTC. The chain is built from TRBV6-5 and TRBJ2-5; 8 bases agree with TRBD2. J gave up 1 base and V 0 bases, and 7 bases lay outside the gene matches. The CDR3 totals 17 residues. The germline CDR1 and CDR2 sequences are MNHEY and SVGAGI.

There are a few counts of this clonotype. At one of its ends the junction is not consistent with the germline gene, which may arise from a read error. This chain connects TRBV24-1 to TRBJ1-5; no clear D. The CDR3 spans 14 residues. The germline gives CDR1 KGHDR, CDR2 SFDVKD. The CDR3 sequence is CASSFPGPNQPQHF. The CDR3 DNA sequence: TGTGCCAGCAGTTTCCCTGGACCCAATCAGCCCCAGCATTTT.

The chain couples TRBV29-1 to TRBJ2-3; maybe TRBD2 (6 bases). V shed 1 base and J shed 4 bases, with 12 bases lying between them. The CDR3 extends over 14 amino acids. The germline V gene encodes CDR1 SQVTM and CDR2 ANQGSEA. In DNA, the CDR3 is TGCAGCGTTGAAGGTGGGGGGTCCCCAGATACGCAGTATTTT. Its translation: CSVEGGGSPDTQYF.

The chain employs TRBV2 and TRBJ1-3; perhaps TRBD1 as D (5 bases). CDR3 length: 16 residues. Germline V CDR1 and CDR2: SNHLY, FYNNEI. The V gene lost 0 bases and the J gene lost 2 bases, with 11 bases spanning the gap. CDR3 in amino acids: CASSEALGTAGNTIYF. CDR3 bases: TGTGCCAGCAGTGAAGCGCTTGGGACCGCTGGAAACACCATATATTTT.

The chain employs TRBV7-9 and TRBJ2-5; D unresolved. CDR3 length: 12 amino acids. The V and J ends lost 8 bases and 1 base respectively, with 8 bases between them. Germline CDR1 is SEHNR and CDR2 is FQNEAQ (reference sequence). This CDR3 reads CASGIIQETQYF. The CDR3 DNA reads TGTGCCAGCGGGATTATCCAAGAGACCCAGTACTTC.

In its sample, this clonotype was seen a few times. The chain recombines TRBV10-3 with TRBJ2-5; D uncertain. V lost 10 bases and J lost 0, with 6 bases in between. The CDR3 is made up of 11 amino acids. The germline V gene has CDR1 ENHRY and CDR2 SYGVKD. The CDR3 DNA is TGTGCCAGCAAGCACCAAGAGACCCAGTACTTC. It translates to CASKHQETQYF.

This chain connects TRBV10-3 to TRBJ1-1; TRBD1 matches 7 bases. The CDR3 is 15 amino acids. Germline values: CDR1 ENHRY, CDR2 SYGVKD. The trim removed 0 bases at V and 1 base at J, leaving 2 bases unmatched. Here the CDR3 DNA reads TGTGCCATCAGTGAGTCGGGACAGCAGAACACTGAAGCTTTCTTT. It yields the protein CAISESGQQNTEAFF.

This clonotype was observed at least ten times. The chain has TRBV7-9 and TRBJ1-6; D is uncertain. The length of the CDR3 is 14 residues. Germline V gene data show CDR1 as SEHNR and CDR2 as FQNEAQ (reference sequence). Trimming shortened V by 2 bases and J by 7 bases, and 9 bases separated the two germline ends. CDR3: CASSLSTANSPLHF. The DNA for the CDR3 is TGTGCCAGCAGCTTAAGTACAGCGAATTCACCCCTCCACTTT.

This clonotype was picked up many times. The chain is built from TRBV7-6 and TRBJ2-7; 9 bases fit TRBD1. CDR1 SGHVS and CDR2 FNYEAQ come from the germline V gene. Trimming removed 1 base from V and 5 bases from J; junction bases left unmatched: 9. The CDR3 runs to 16 residues. CDR3 residues: CASSLVAGQGFHEQYF. The CDR3 DNA follows: TGTGCCAGCAGCTTAGTGGCGGGACAGGGATTCCACGAGCAGTACTTC.

This clonotype showed up just once. The V gene is TRBV7-9, the J gene TRBJ1-4; D gene unclear. Per germline, CDR1 SEHNR and CDR2 FQNEAQ (reference sequence). Trimming pared 5 bases from V and 8 bases from J, leaving 18 bases between. This CDR3 is built from 15 residues. The CDR3 nucleotides read TGTGCCAGCAGCCTCCTGGCCCCGACGGGGGAAAAACTGTTTTTT. Its protein is CASSLLAPTGEKLFF.

V and J are TRBV9 and TRBJ2-2; D unclear. The V and J ends lost 4 bases and 5 bases respectively, with 15 bases between them. The CDR3 is 15 amino acids. Germline CDR1 is SGDLS and CDR2 is YYNGEE. The DNA for the CDR3 is TGTGCCAGCAGCCCCCGTGAGTACCCGACCGGGGAGCTGTTTTTT. This translates into CASSPREYPTGELFF.

This clonotype has more than one count but fewer than ten. The chain combines TRBV7-9 with TRBJ1-6; TRBD1 matches at 8 bases. The CDR3 has 16 residues. The V and J ends lost 1 base and 7 bases, in that order; junction bases with no gene match: 6. Germline V CDR1 and CDR2: SEHNR, FQNEAQ (reference sequence). The CDR3 nucleotides are TGTGCCAGCAGCTTAGGATCATCAGGGGGCAATTCACCCCTCCACTTT. It codes for CASSLGSSGGNSPLHF.

This clonotype has more than one count but fewer than ten. The chain uses TRBV25-1 and TRBJ1-2; 8 bases fit TRBD1. J lost 4 bases, V lost 5 bases, and 15 bases had no gene match. The CDR3 is 17 amino acids. The germline V gene encodes CDR1 MGHDK and CDR2 SYGVNS. In DNA, the CDR3 is TGTGCCAGCAGTCCCCGGACAGGGAAGGACGTTGTCTATGGCTACACCTTC. This gives the protein CASSPRTGKDVVYGYTF.

Concerning this clonotype: A read error may be the cause here, since a much bigger clone is one base away. The rearrangement links TRBV14 to TRBJ2-7; no clear D gene. V was pared by 1 base and J by 7 bases, with 11 bases between. The CDR3 length is 13 residues. Germline V gives CDR1 SGHDN, CDR2 FVKESK. The CDR3 spells CASSQGRSSEQYF. The CDR3 coding sequence is TGTGCCAGCAGCCAAGGTAGGTCGTCAGAGCAGTACTTC.